The T cell receptor beta chain under discussion was sequenced for a study of T cell repertoires in cytomegalovirus infection. Study at large: Public TCR beta signatures indicated both CMV infection and matching HLA type. Regarding the study as a whole: Summed public TCR beta family frequency identified CMV carriers bearing the relevant HLA.

TCRdb ran MiXCR on the reads and lists one entry per CDR3 protein. The sample lists 300,000 or so distinct CDR3 sequences, about 23% occurring once. The germline V gene has CDR1 SQVTM and CDR2 ANQGSEA. V was cut by 7 bases and J by 1 base, with 17 bases left in between. The CDR3 runs to 14 residues. A few counts support this clonotype. What it recognizes is unknown. The receptor comes from a human donor in good health (CMV status not recorded). Some clones in this sample may be carry-over from other donors' samples. The gene calls are TRBV29-1 and TRBJ2-7; either TRBD1 or TRBD2 may fit D (5 bases each). Sequencing was carried out using PBMCs. The CDR3 protein is CSATGDKGSYEQYF. The DNA for the CDR3 is TGCAGCGCGACCGGGGATAAGGGGTCCTACGAGCAGTACTTC.